This TCR beta chain comes out of a study of cytomegalovirus exposure and HLA in healthy donors. Study findings and constraints: Exclusion applied to some V segments, including TRBV6-2 and TRBV6-3, as they were indistinguishable.

The V and J ends lost 5 bases and 9 bases, in that order; junction bases with no gene match: 19. Germline CDR1 SGHVS, CDR2 FQNEAQ. The CDR3 totals 17 residues. In the case of this clone: Its target is not known.

This PCR relied on a set of 60 Vbeta primers and 13 Jbeta primers. Sequencing used immunoSEQ multiplex PCR; TCRdb keeps in-frame clones, though not all of them. Here the sample spans fewer than 200,000 clones, around 82% being singletons. The source material was PBMCs. The V gene is TRBV7-8, the J gene TRBJ2-1; 7 bases are a match to TRBD2. This TCR came from a male donor in good health and CMV-seronegative. The CDR3 reads CASSPSRGGALWGEQFF. The CDR3 DNA is TGTGCCAGCAGCCCGTCTCGCGGGGGAGCCCTATGGGGTGAGCAGTTCTTC.